These T cell receptor beta chains were read from a single sample in a study of blood T cells in healthy people across ages. TCRdb called the 5' RACE reads again in MiXCR, with one record for every CDR3 protein. The repertoire holds around 500,000 distinct CDR3 sequences, with more than 45% as singletons. Input material: blood. The receptor source for this set is an elderly man in good health. The conserved cysteine and the conserved F or W are not part of the CDR3 here.

V gene: TRBV4-2; CDR3 protein: ASSQEILGGEQY
V gene: TRBV13; CDR3 protein: ASSQKTGARDTEAF
V gene: TRBV20-1; CDR3 protein: SASFGHSNTGELF
V gene: TRBV7-9; CDR3 protein: ASSPRWGRTGELF
V gene: TRBV7-9; CDR3 protein: ASSLIAWDGYT
V gene: TRBV6-5; CDR3 protein: ASGRTGAYTGELF
V gene: TRBV27; CDR3 protein: ASSSQRLQGSGANVLT
V gene: TRBV5-1; CDR3 protein: ASRQGLNTGELF
V gene: TRBV4-2; CDR3 protein: ASSQGGRTNEQY
V gene: TRBV3-1; CDR3 protein: ASSQSYTGHTSEQY
V gene: TRBV5-1; CDR3 protein: ASSPTPGRSLPYEQY
V gene: TRBV27; CDR3 protein: ASSLTGSPYSNQPQH
V gene: TRBV24-1; CDR3 protein: ATSADKNMQTQY
V gene: TRBV6-5; CDR3 protein: ASSSATEAF
V gene: TRBV7-9; CDR3 protein: ASSWRGLRNEQY
V gene: TRBV7-9; CDR3 protein: ASSLEGWGYT
V gene: TRBV10-3; CDR3 protein: AISAGEAAGNTIY
V gene: TRBV27; CDR3 protein: ASSFAGRVGYT
V gene: TRBV20-1; CDR3 protein: SAVSGMETQY
V gene: TRBV12-3/TRBV12-4; CDR3 protein: ASNPGAGELF
V gene: TRBV4-1; CDR3 protein: ASSPPQRGSNEQY
V gene: TRBV14; CDR3 protein: ASSQDLSSYNSPLH
V gene: TRBV6-1; CDR3 protein: ASSEGRYRTDTQY
V gene: TRBV30; CDR3 protein: AWSVQSYGYT
V gene: TRBV5-1; CDR3 protein: ASSVDRDSNYGYT
V gene: TRBV6-6; CDR3 protein: ASSYSGRGNDQPQH
V gene: TRBV11-2; CDR3 protein: ASSTTSGRPDTQY
V gene: TRBV7-9; CDR3 protein: ASSFWTRTQETQY
V gene: TRBV7-8; CDR3 protein: ASSSPGLPKNIQY
V gene: TRBV5-1; CDR3 protein: ASSSDTLYNEQF
V gene: TRBV12-3/TRBV12-4; CDR3 protein: ASSHGEARNIQY
V gene: TRBV3-1; CDR3 protein: ASSHNPGGNEQF